The sequence of this T cell receptor (beta chain) was determined in a study of T-cell reconstitution after alpha-beta-depleted transplantation in children. The CDR3 has 13 residues. Losses at the gene ends were 6 bases for V and 6 bases for J; bases not matched to a gene: 2. Germline V gene sequence: CDR1 DFQATT, CDR2 SNEGSKA (reference sequence). This clonotype was counted a few times. The antigen is undetermined. Study conclusions and caveats: Alpha-beta T cells about two months after transplant reportedly derived from several hundred expanded graft clones.

TCRbeta library preparation incorporated unique molecular identifiers. One entry per CDR3 protein, called by TCRdb with MiXCR from the PCR reads. The profile shows about 500,000 distinct CDR3 sequences, over 10% of them singletons. This rearrangement joins TRBV20-1 to TRBJ2-4; 13 bases are a match to TRBD2. Specimen: PBMCs, mostly from graft donor cells, collected 180 days after TCRalphabeta/CD19-depleted stem cell transplant. The receptor comes from a female patient between 2 and 15 years old who had a stem cell transplant for aplastic anemia, so the T cells may come from the graft donor. In nucleotides, the CDR3 is TGCAGTGCCGGACTAGCGGGAGCAAACATTCAGTACTTC. Residues: CSAGLAGANIQYF.